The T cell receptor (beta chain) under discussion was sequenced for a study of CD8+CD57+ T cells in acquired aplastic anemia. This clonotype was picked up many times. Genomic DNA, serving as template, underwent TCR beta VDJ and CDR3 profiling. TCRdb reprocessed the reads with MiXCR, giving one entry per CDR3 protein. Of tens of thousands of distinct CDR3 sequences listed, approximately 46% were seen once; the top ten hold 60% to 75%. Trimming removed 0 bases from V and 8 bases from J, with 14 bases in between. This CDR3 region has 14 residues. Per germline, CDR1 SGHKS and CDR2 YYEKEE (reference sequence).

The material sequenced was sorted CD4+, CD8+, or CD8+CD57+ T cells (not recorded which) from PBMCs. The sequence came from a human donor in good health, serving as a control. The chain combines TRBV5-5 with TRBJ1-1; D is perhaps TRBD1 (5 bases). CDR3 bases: TGTGCCAGCAGCTTGGGGGACGGCCAACTGGAAGCTTTCTTT. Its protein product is CASSLGDGQLEAFF.